What follows are 22 T cell receptor beta chains derived from one specimen sequenced in a study of technical replicates of blood from a handful of donors. Libraries were prepared by immunoSEQ multiplex PCR; TCRdb keeps only in-frame clonotypes and omits some of them. Altogether about 83,000 clones are present, about 94% being singletons, with the ten largest covering 0.25% to 0.3%. The sample consisted of T cells isolated from PBMCs. The receptors were sampled from a human donor in good health.

J is TRBJ2-1 and V is TRBV5-1; 7 positions match TRBD1. Germline CDR1 is SGHRS and CDR2 is YFSETQ. The CDR3 is 14 residues long. The V and J ends lost 0 bases and 5 bases, in that order; junction bases with no gene match: 2. The CDR3 protein is CASSLGDSHNEQFF. DNA for the CDR3: TGCGCCAGCAGCTTGGGGGACAGCCACAATGAGCAGTTCTTC. Full variable domain (outside the CDR3, taken from reference TRBV5-1 and TRBJ2-1): KAGVTQTPRYLIKTRGQQVTLSCSPISGHRSVSWYQQTPGQGLQFLFEYFSETQRNKGNFPGRFSGRQFSNSRSEMNVSTLELGDSALYLCASSLGDSHNEQFFGPGTRLTVL.

The gene calls are TRBV6-1 and TRBJ1-5, with 8 bases aligning to TRBD1. V lost 3 bases and J lost 0; bases outside the gene matches: 7. Germline V CDR1 and CDR2: MNHNS, SASEGT. The CDR3 has 17 amino acids. The CDR3 sequence: CASSDDRGPYSNQPQHF. DNA of the CDR3: TGTGCCAGCAGTGATGACAGGGGTCCTTATAGCAATCAGCCCCAGCATTTT.

The V gene is TRBV5-4, the J gene TRBJ2-5, with 13 bases identical to TRBD2. The CDR3 is made up of 16 amino acids. Germline-derived CDR1 and CDR2 are SGHNT and YYREEE (reference sequence). After removal of 4 bases from V and 5 bases from J, the junction contained 8 bases not matched to a gene. CDR3 in DNA: TGTGCCAGCAGCCCGGCCGGGACTAGCGGGACGGAGACCCAGTACTTC. It translates to CASSPAGTSGTETQYF.

V usage is TRBV29-1 and J usage is TRBJ2-1, with D maybe TRBD2 (5 bases). V was cut by 5 bases and J by 9 bases, with 17 bases left in between. The germline V gene has CDR1 SQVTM and CDR2 ANQGSEA. The CDR3 spans 13 residues. The CDR3 protein is CSVSRPEGGEQFF. The CDR3 bases are TGCAGCGTTAGCCGACCCGAGGGCGGTGAGCAGTTCTTC.

The chain combines TRBV4-1 with TRBJ1-2; no clear D gene. The length of the CDR3 is 13 residues. Trimming shortened V by 3 bases and J by 2 bases, and 7 bases separated the two germline ends. CDR1 is MGHRA, CDR2 YSYEKL, per germline. The CDR3 loop reads CASSQTSNYGYTF. The CDR3 nucleotides read TGCGCCAGCAGCCAGACATCCAACTATGGCTACACCTTC.

This chain links TRBV28 with TRBJ1-1; no clear D. The CDR3 spans 16 residues. V lost 6 bases and J lost 5, with 22 bases in between. Germline CDR1 MDHEN, CDR2 SYDVKM. CDR3 DNA sequence: TGTGCCAGCAGCCTCCCGGGTTTGGGGAGAGGGACTGAAGCTTTCTTT. Translated: CASSLPGLGRGTEAFF.

The rearrangement joins TRBV9 to TRBJ1-4; possibly TRBD1 for D (5 bases). The ends were cut back, 0 bases at V and 5 bases at J, with 14 bases in the middle. This CDR3 contains 16 residues. Germline V gene sequence: CDR1 SGDLS, CDR2 YYNGEE. The CDR3 DNA follows: TGTGCCAGCAGCGTAGACCGTGTAGACAGCAATGAAAAACTGTTTTTT. Its translation is CASSVDRVDSNEKLFF.

V gene TRBV19 combines with J gene TRBJ2-6; perhaps TRBD1 as D (6 bases). The germline gives CDR1 LNHDA, CDR2 SQIVND (reference sequence). This CDR3 region has 17 residues. V lost 3 bases and J lost 4, with 16 bases in between. DNA for the CDR3: TGTGCCAGTAGTATCTCGAGACAGGTGACCGGGGCCAACGTCCTGACTTTC. Translation: CASSISRQVTGANVLTF. Drawing the rest from reference TRBV19 and TRBJ2-6, the complete variable domain is DGGITQSPKYLFRKEGQNVTLSCEQNLNHDAMYWYRQDPGQGLRLIYYSQIVNDFQKGDIAEGYSVSREKKESFPLTVTSAQKNPTAFYLCASSISRQVTGANVLTFGAGSRLTVL.

CDR3 DNA: TGTGCCAGCAGCCAAGATCTGGGACTAGCGGTCCCAGCGAAATACGAGCAGTACTTC. Encoded protein: CASSQDLGLAVPAKYEQYF. The chain is built from TRBV14 and TRBJ2-7, with 11 bases aligning to TRBD2. J gave up 4 bases and V 0 bases, and 14 bases lay outside the gene matches. The CDR3 length is 19 residues. Germline V gene data show CDR1 as SGHDN and CDR2 as FVKESK.

The rearrangement uses TRBV7-8 and TRBJ1-5; the match to TRBD1 covers 9 bases. Looked up from germline, CDR1 is SGHVS and CDR2 is FQNEAQ. The CDR3 sequence is 14 residues long. J was trimmed by 7 bases and V by 5 bases; bases with no gene match: 6. CDR3: CASSPTGGRQPQHF. The CDR3 DNA reads as TGTGCCAGCAGCCCTACAGGGGGCAGGCAGCCCCAGCATTTT.

The chain uses TRBV27 and TRBJ2-7; unclear D gene. The germline V gene has CDR1 MNHEY and CDR2 SMNVEV (reference sequence). The CDR3 sequence is 13 residues long. The germline V and J ends were trimmed by 2 bases and 4 bases, with 9 bases remaining between them. The CDR3 nucleotides read TGTGCCAGCAGTTTAGGTTGGGCGTACGAGCAGTACTTC. It yields the protein CASSLGWAYEQYF.

The CDR3 region is CASSPGGLSYEQYF. The CDR3 DNA reads TGTGCCAGCAGTCCGGGGGGGCTCTCTTACGAGCAGTACTTC. The chain couples TRBV28 to TRBJ2-7; 8 bases are shared with TRBD2. The germline V gene encodes CDR1 MDHEN and CDR2 SYDVKM. This CDR3 has 14 amino acids. V was clipped by 5 bases and J by 4 bases; unmatched bases: 7.

V usage is TRBV28 and J usage is TRBJ1-5; D may be TRBD1 (6 bases). The germline V and J ends were trimmed by 6 bases and 5 bases, with 8 bases remaining between them. Germline V CDR1 and CDR2: MDHEN, SYDVKM. There are 12 residues in the CDR3. CDR3 sequence reads: CASSNRDQPQHF. CDR3 coding DNA: TGTGCCAGCAGCAACAGGGATCAGCCCCAGCATTTT.

This clone was observed once. CDR3 in amino acids: CASSLMGGGAWETQYF. DNA of the CDR3: TGTGCCAGCAGCTTAATGGGCGGGGGGGCCTGGGAGACCCAGTACTTC. The chain recombines TRBV7-3 with TRBJ2-5, with 9 nucleotides matching TRBD2. This CDR3 has 16 amino acids. Germline trimming cut 1 base from V and 5 bases from J; bases unmatched to any gene: 8. CDR1 SGHTA and CDR2 FQGTGA come from the germline V gene.

The V and J genes are TRBV11-2 and TRBJ1-2; D not certain. Germline CDR1 reads SGHAT; CDR2 reads FQNNGV. V was trimmed by 5 bases and J by 1 base, leaving 11 bases between them. The CDR3 has 14 residues. In DNA form, the CDR3 reads TGTGCCAGCAGCCTTGGAGGGTTTAACTATGGCTACACCTTC. Its translation: CASSLGGFNYGYTF. Complete variable domain (other parts from reference TRBV11-2 and TRBJ1-2): EAGVAQSPRYKIIEKRQSVAFWCNPISGHATLYWYQQILGQGPKLLIQFQNNGVVDDSQLPKDRFSAERLKGVDSTLKIQPAKLEDSAVYLCASSLGGFNYGYTFGSGTRLTVV.

The chain combines TRBV4-1 with TRBJ2-7, with D perhaps TRBD1 (6 bases). The V and J ends lost 5 bases and 3 bases respectively, with 23 bases between them. CDR1 is MGHRA and CDR2 is YSYEKL in the germline V gene. The length of the CDR3 is 17 residues. The CDR3 nucleotides are TGCGCCAGCAGCGCTCAATTCGGGACATCAGCCCTCTACGAGCAGTACTTC. This codes for CASSAQFGTSALYEQYF.

The J gene is TRBJ2-1, the V gene TRBV9; 10 bases line up with TRBD2. The CDR3 spans 16 residues. The germline CDR1 and CDR2 sequences are SGDLS and YYNGEE. Losses at the gene ends were 0 bases for V and 12 bases for J; bases not matched to a gene: 12. CDR3 nucleotides: TGTGCCAGCAGCGTAGACGGACTAGCGGATACAATGAGGCAGTTCTTC. Encoded protein: CASSVDGLADTMRQFF.

The chain is built from TRBV6-5 and TRBJ2-7, with D maybe TRBD2 (5 bases). Germline loops: CDR1 MNHEY, CDR2 SVGAGI. This CDR3 has 13 residues. V was pared by 5 bases and J by 2 bases, with 10 bases between. CDR3 DNA: TGTGCCAGCAGTGCCCCCGGGACCTACGAGCAGTACTTC. This sequence encodes CASSAPGTYEQYF.

V gene TRBV28 combines with J gene TRBJ2-1; 11 nucleotides agree with TRBD2. Germline loops: CDR1 MDHEN, CDR2 SYDVKM. The V segment lost 6 bases and the J segment 1 base; nucleotides outside the gene matches: 11. The CDR3 is made up of 18 amino acids. CDR3: CASSRTSGFSQSYNEQFF. The DNA of the CDR3 is TGTGCCAGCAGCAGGACTAGCGGGTTCTCTCAGTCCTACAATGAGCAGTTCTTC.

This chain links TRBV5-4 with TRBJ2-7; D possibly corresponds to TRBD2 (6 bases). V lost 3 bases and J lost 3, with 13 bases in between. The CDR3 consists of 14 residues. CDR1 is SGHNT, CDR2 YYREEE, per germline (reference sequence). CDR3 nucleotides: TGTGCCAGCAGCTGGTCGGGAGCTAGCTACGAGCAGTACTTC. Residues: CASSWSGASYEQYF.

The rearrangement links TRBV5-4 to TRBJ2-5; 7 nucleotides agree with TRBD1. CDR1 SGHNT and CDR2 YYREEE come from the germline V gene (reference sequence). The J segment lost 6 bases and the V segment lost 0 bases, leaving 5 bases of the junction unmatched. The CDR3 contains 14 residues. The CDR3 is CASSLAKGAQTQYF. As DNA, the CDR3 is TGTGCCAGCAGCTTGGCCAAGGGGGCACAGACCCAGTACTTC.

V gene TRBV20-1 combines with J gene TRBJ1-2; no clear D gene. The CDR3 runs 9 residues. Trimming removed 6 bases from V and 6 bases from J, with 5 bases in between. Germline-derived CDR1 and CDR2 are DFQATT and SNEGSKA (reference sequence). The CDR3 is CSAGDGYTF. The CDR3 DNA reads TGCAGTGCCGGGGATGGCTACACCTTC.